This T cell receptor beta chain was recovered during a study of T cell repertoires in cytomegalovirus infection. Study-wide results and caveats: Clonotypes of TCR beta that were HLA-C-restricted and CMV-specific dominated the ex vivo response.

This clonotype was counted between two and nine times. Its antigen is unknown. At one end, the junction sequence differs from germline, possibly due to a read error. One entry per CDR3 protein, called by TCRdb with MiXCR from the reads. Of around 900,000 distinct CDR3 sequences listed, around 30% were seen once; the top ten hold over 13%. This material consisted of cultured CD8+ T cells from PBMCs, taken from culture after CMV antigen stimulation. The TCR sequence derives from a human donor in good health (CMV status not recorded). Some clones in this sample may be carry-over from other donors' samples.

The CDR3 loop is CASRIAGRSGDTQYF. The CDR3 DNA sequence: TGTGCCAGTCGTATAGCGGGGAGGTCGGGAGATACGCAGTATTTT. V usage is TRBV19 and J usage is TRBJ2-3, with 8 bases lining up with TRBD2. This CDR3 is built from 15 residues. CDR1 and CDR2 (germline): LNHDA, SQIVND (reference sequence).